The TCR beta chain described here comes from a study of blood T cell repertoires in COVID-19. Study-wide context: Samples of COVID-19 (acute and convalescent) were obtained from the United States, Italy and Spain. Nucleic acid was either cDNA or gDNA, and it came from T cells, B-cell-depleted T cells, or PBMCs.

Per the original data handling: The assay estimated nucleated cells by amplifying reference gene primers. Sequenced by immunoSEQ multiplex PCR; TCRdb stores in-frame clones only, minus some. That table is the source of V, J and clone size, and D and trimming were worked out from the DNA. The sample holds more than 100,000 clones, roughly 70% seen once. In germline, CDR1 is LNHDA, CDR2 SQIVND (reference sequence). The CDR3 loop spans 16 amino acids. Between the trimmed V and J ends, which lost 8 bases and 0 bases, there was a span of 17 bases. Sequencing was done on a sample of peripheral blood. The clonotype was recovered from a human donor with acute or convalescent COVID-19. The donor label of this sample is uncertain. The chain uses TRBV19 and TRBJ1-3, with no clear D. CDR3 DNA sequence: TGTGCCAGTGAAACCTTCGGTCGGGTCTCTGGAAACACCATATATTTT. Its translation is CASETFGRVSGNTIYF.